Here is one TCR beta chain with its context. This sample was included in a study of CD8 T cells in Susac syndrome. In contrast to the negatively isolated CD8+ and CD4+ T cells, TEMRA cells were FACS-enriched. Random hexamers were used to reverse transcribe roughly 0.45 to 1 ug of RNA. TCRdb fed the immunoSEQ multiplex PCR reads into MiXCR, producing one record per CDR3 protein. The table lists approximately 110,000 distinct CDR3 sequences, over 90% of them singletons. This clonotype was obtained from a human donor with multiple sclerosis. Source material: CD8+ T cells from PBMCs.

The CDR3 DNA reads TGTGCCAGCAGTGATCTCCTGGGCAGAGTCAATCAGCCCCAGCATTTT. It yields the protein CASSDLLGRVNQPQHF. The V and J genes are TRBV2 and TRBJ1-5; no clear D gene. The CDR3 covers 16 residues. Germline V lookup: CDR1 SNHLY, CDR2 FYNNEI. V lost 3 bases and J 3 bases, leaving 15 bases between the germline ends.